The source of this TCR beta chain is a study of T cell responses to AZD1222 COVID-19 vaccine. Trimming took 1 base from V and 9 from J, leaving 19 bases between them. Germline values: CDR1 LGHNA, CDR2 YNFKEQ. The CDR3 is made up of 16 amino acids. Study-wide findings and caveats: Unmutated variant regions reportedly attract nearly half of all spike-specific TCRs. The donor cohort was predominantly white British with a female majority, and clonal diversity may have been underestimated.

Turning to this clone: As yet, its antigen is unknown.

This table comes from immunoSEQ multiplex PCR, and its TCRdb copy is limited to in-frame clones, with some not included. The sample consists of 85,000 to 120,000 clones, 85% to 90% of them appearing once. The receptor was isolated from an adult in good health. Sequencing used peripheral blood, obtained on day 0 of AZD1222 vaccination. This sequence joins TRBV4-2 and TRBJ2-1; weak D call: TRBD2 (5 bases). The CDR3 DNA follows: TGTGCCAGCAGCCAAGCCGACTACGATTTAAGTCCTGAGCAGTTCTTC. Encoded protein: CASSQADYDLSPEQFF.